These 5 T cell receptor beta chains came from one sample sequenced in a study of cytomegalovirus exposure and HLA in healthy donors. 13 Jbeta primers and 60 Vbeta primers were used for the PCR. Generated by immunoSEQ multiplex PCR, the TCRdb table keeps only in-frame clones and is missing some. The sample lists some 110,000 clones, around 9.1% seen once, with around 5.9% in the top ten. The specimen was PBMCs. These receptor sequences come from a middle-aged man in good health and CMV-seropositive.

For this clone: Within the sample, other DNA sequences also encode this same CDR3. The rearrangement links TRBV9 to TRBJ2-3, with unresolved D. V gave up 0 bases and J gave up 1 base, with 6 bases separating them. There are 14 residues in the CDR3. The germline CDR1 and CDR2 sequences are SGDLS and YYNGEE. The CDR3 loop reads CASSVVGGTDTQYF. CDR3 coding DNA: TGTGCCAGCAGCGTAGTAGGAGGCACAGATACGCAGTATTTT.

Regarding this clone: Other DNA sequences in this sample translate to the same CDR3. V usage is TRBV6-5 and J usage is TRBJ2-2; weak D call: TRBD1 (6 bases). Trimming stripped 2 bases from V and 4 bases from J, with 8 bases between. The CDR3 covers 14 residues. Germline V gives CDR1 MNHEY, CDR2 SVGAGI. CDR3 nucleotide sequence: TGTGCCAGCAGTTACGGACAGTCCACCGGGGAGCTGTTTTTT. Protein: CASSYGQSTGELFF.

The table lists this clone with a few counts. The DNA of the CDR3 is TGTGCCCACGGGGGGCAGGAGTTTTGGAATCAGCCCCAGCATTTT. This sequence encodes CAHGGQEFWNQPQHF. The rearrangement links TRBV6-6 to TRBJ1-5, with a tentative D call TRBD1 (6 bases). Between the trimmed V and J ends, which lost 11 bases and 4 bases, there was a span of 21 bases. The CDR3 loop spans 15 amino acids. In germline, CDR1 is MNHNY, CDR2 SVGAGI (reference sequence).

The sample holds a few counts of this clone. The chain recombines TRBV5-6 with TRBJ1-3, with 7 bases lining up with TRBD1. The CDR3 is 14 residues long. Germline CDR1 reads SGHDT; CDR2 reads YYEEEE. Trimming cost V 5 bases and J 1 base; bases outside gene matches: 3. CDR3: CASRATGSGNTIYF. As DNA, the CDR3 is TGTGCCAGCAGAGCGACAGGGTCTGGAAACACCATATATTTT.

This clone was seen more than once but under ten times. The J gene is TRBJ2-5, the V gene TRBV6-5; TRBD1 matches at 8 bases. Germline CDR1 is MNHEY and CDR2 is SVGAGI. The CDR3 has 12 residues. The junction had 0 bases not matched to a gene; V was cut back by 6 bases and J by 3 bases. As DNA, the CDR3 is TGTGCCAGCAGACAGGGGGAAGAGACCCAGTACTTC. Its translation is CASRQGEETQYF.